Listed below are T cell receptor beta chains from one sample, sequenced in a study of blood T cells in healthy people across ages. TCRdb processed the 5' RACE reads anew with MiXCR; each CDR3 protein has one entry. In the table there are roughly 800,000 distinct CDR3 sequences, over 45% of which are singletons. Sequences were obtained from blood. These receptors came from a man under 40 in good health. CDR3s include the opening cysteine and the closing phenylalanine or tryptophan. A D gene is named only where the DNA matches it firmly. Size is omitted from some rows. Given values are once, few, many or a class for expanded clones.

v_call	d_call	j_call	clone_size	cdr3_aa	cdr3_nt
TRBV20-1	TRBD2	TRBJ2-7	NA	CSARDSRGGTDEQYF	TGCAGTGCTAGAGATTCCCGCGGGGGGACCGACGAGCAGTACTTC
TRBV28	NA	TRBJ1-6	NA	CASRGAGSYNSPLHF	TGTGCCAGCAGGGGTGCCGGGTCCTATAATTCACCCCTCCACTTT
TRBV7-8	TRBD1	TRBJ2-7	NA	CASSSLIGTGYYEQYF	TGTGCCAGCAGCTCCCTTATTGGGACAGGTTACTACGAGCAGTACTTC
TRBV4-3	NA	TRBJ2-7	NA	CASSLTSSGPTYEQYF	TGCGCCAGCAGCCTTACTTCTTCCGGGCCGACCTACGAGCAGTACTTC
TRBV27	TRBD1	TRBJ2-1	few	CASSPAGTGFTGEQFF	TGTGCCAGCAGTCCAGCCGGGACAGGGTTTACAGGTGAGCAGTTCTTC
TRBV20-1	NA	TRBJ2-3	few	CSASPNTDTQYF	TGCAGTGCTAGCCCAAACACAGATACGCAGTATTTT
TRBV29-1	TRBD2	TRBJ2-7	NA	CSVRTSGSPYEQYF	TGCAGCGTAAGGACTAGCGGGAGCCCCTACGAGCAGTACTTC
TRBV5-5	NA	TRBJ2-1	NA	CASSLGLLVNEQFF	TGTGCCAGCAGCTTGGGGCTCTTAGTGAATGAGCAGTTCTTC
TRBV6-5	TRBD1	TRBJ2-3	NA	CASRTGWRDTQYF	TGTGCCAGTCGGACAGGGTGGAGGGATACGCAGTATTTT
TRBV28	NA	TRBJ2-7	few	CASSVPGGSYEQYF	TGTGCCAGCAGTGTCCCAGGGGGGTCCTACGAGCAGTACTTC
TRBV20-1	TRBD2	TRBJ2-3	once	CSAPLGGGRGDTQYF	TGCAGTGCTCCCCTCGGGGGGGGCCGGGGAGATACGCAGTATTTT
TRBV20-1	TRBD1	TRBJ1-5	many	CSAEGEGASNQPQHF	TGCAGTGCCGAAGGCGAGGGGGCGAGCAATCAGCCCCAGCATTTT
TRBV4-3	TRBD1	TRBJ2-7	NA	CVSSQEQGGEQYF	TGCGTCAGCAGCCAAGAACAGGGGGGCGAGCAGTACTTC
TRBV12-3/TRBV12-4	NA	TRBJ1-1	NA	CASRERTEAFF	TGTGCCAGCAGGGAGCGGACTGAAGCTTTCTTT
TRBV11-2	TRBD1	TRBJ2-3	NA	CASKDRGLTDTQYF	TGTGCCAGCAAGGACAGGGGGCTAACAGATACGCAGTATTTT
TRBV5-1	TRBD2	TRBJ2-1	NA	CASSLKTGTSGVPGEQFF	TGCGCCAGCAGCTTGAAAACCGGGACTAGCGGGGTTCCTGGGGAGCAGTTCTTC
TRBV28	NA	TRBJ1-5	NA	CASSFYRNNQPQHF	TGTGCCAGCAGTTTCTACCGGAATAATCAGCCCCAGCATTTT
TRBV2	NA	TRBJ2-3	NA	CASSVERQSTDTQYF	TGTGCCAGCAGTGTGGAGCGTCAGAGCACAGATACGCAGTATTTT
TRBV29-1	NA	TRBJ2-1	NA	CSASHRDPPWDEQFF	TGCAGCGCTAGTCACCGGGACCCACCTTGGGATGAGCAGTTCTTC
TRBV6-2/TRBV6-3	TRBD1	TRBJ1-5	NA	CASSYLGQALNQPQHF	TGTGCCAGCAGTTACCTCGGACAGGCTTTGAATCAGCCCCAGCATTTT
TRBV20-1	NA	TRBJ2-3	NA	CSAPELARFPDTQYF	TGCAGTGCCCCCGAGTTAGCCAGGTTCCCAGATACGCAGTATTTT
TRBV20-1	NA	TRBJ1-1	NA	CSAKRSPGAAEAFF	TGCAGTGCGAAGCGGTCGCCGGGGGCTGCTGAAGCTTTCTTT
TRBV2	NA	TRBJ1-2	NA	CASSYRSERSGYTF	TGTGCCAGCAGTTACAGAAGTGAGAGGTCTGGCTACACCTTC
TRBV20-1	TRBD1	TRBJ2-4	NA	CSARFGFEDRAKNIQYF	TGCAGTGCTAGATTTGGCTTTGAGGACAGGGCGAAAAACATTCAGTACTTC
TRBV28	NA	TRBJ2-7	once	CASSPAGMGDDEQYF	TGTGCCAGCAGTCCCGCCGGGATGGGCGATGACGAGCAGTACTTC
TRBV3-1	TRBD1	TRBJ2-5	few	CASSLGTDRSETQYF	TGTGCCAGCAGCCTCGGGACAGACCGATCGGAGACCCAGTACTTC
TRBV7-9	TRBD1	TRBJ1-4	NA	CASSSQGGNEKLFF	TGTGCCAGCAGCTCGCAGGGGGGAAATGAAAAACTGTTTTTT
TRBV9	NA	TRBJ2-7	once	CASSVGGAVYEQYF	TGTGCCAGCAGCGTAGGTGGAGCGGTTTACGAGCAGTACTTC
TRBV3-1	NA	TRBJ2-1	NA	CASSRTVGTDEQFF	TGTGCCAGCAGCCGGACAGTAGGGACCGATGAGCAGTTCTTC